This T cell receptor beta chain was observed in a study of vaccination effects on CD4 cells after COVID-19. Study conclusions and caveats: Pronounced clonal contraction occurred in clones induced by infection and by vaccine late after vaccination.

Before sequencing took place, the ViraFEST assay used viral peptide pools to expand antigen-specific CD4+ T cells. Culture proceeded for nine to ten days, and CD4+ T cells were then isolated. Neither prior SARS-CoV-2 infection nor positive nucleocapsid antibodies were present in the vaccine recipients. V was pared by 5 bases and J by 2 bases, with 4 bases between. This CDR3 is 12 amino acids long. Sequenced by immunoSEQ multiplex PCR; TCRdb stores in-frame clones only, minus some. The data contain 35,000 to 40,000 clones, 66% of them singletons. This clone was seen a few times. Its antigen is unknown. The clonotype comes from a human donor who received a COVID-19 vaccine. The sequencing here drew on CD4+ T cells from PBMCs cultured with HCoV-OC43 spike peptides, taken before COVID-19 vaccination. Subset defined: HCoV-OC43 spike overlapping peptide pool stimulation. The chain recombines TRBV12-3 or TRBV12-4 with TRBJ2-1; D is undetermined. The CDR3 nucleotides read TGTGCCAGCAGTCCTACCTACAATGAGCAGTTCTTC. Translating gives CASSPTYNEQFF.